This entry lists 25 T cell receptor beta chains sequenced from one sample in a study of identical twins. TCRdb itself ran the 5' RACE reads through MiXCR, one entry per CDR3 protein. The sample contains approximately 1.8 million distinct CDR3 sequences, around 33% of which appear only once. Sample: cord blood. The receptors here all came from a newborn girl in good health.

J is TRBJ2-3 and V is TRBV30; TRBD2 agrees at 10 bases. The CDR3 length is 15 residues. Per the germline V gene, CDR1 is GTSNPN and CDR2 is SVGIG (reference sequence). V shed 3 bases and J 1 base; nucleotides not matched to a gene: 4. CDR3 DNA: TGTGCCTGGAGGCGGACTAGCGGTCGCACAGATACGCAGTATTTT. Protein product: CAWRRTSGRTDTQYF.

This rearrangement joins TRBV20-1 to TRBJ2-7; no clear D gene. The CDR3 is 14 amino acids. The germline V gene encodes CDR1 DFQATT and CDR2 SNEGSKA (reference sequence). V was cut by 1 base and J by 6 bases, with 16 bases left in between. CDR3: CSARGDTLPIEQYF. The DNA for the CDR3 is TGCAGTGCTAGAGGAGACACCCTCCCGATCGAGCAGTACTTC.

The chain uses TRBV3-1 and TRBJ2-3; possible D gene TRBD2, 6 bases. The CDR3 covers 14 residues. V was pared by 3 bases and J by 8 bases, with 15 bases between. Germline assignment: CDR1 LGHDT and CDR2 YNNKEL (reference sequence). The CDR3 here is CASSHRTSSGTQYF. The CDR3 DNA reads TGTGCCAGCAGCCATCGAACTAGCAGTGGTACGCAGTATTTT.

This clonotype appeared a few times. This sequence joins TRBV10-3 and TRBJ1-2, with a possible D match to TRBD1 (5 bases). V dropped 8 bases and J dropped 11 bases, with 21 bases sitting between them. Per germline, CDR1 ENHRY and CDR2 SYGVKD. This CDR3 contains 13 residues. CDR3 residues: CAIGAGSSLGYTF. The CDR3 nucleotides read TGTGCCATCGGGGCAGGGTCATCCCTGGGGTACACCTTC.

This clonotype was seen more than once but under ten times. The chain has TRBV13 and TRBJ2-4, with 8 bases fitting TRBD1. Germline assignment: CDR1 PRHDT and CDR2 FYEKMQ (reference sequence). CDR3 size: 16 residues. J lost 7 bases, V lost 6 bases, and 14 bases had no gene match. CDR3 amino acids: CASRARGRVNKNIQYF. The CDR3, as DNA: TGTGCCAGCAGGGCCAGGGGGCGAGTCAACAAGAACATTCAGTACTTC.

This clonotype has just a few counts. The rearrangement links TRBV9 to TRBJ2-7, with D maybe TRBD2 (5 bases). Between the trimmed V and J ends, which lost 0 bases and 3 bases, there was a span of 13 bases. The CDR3 extends over 15 amino acids. CDR1 is SGDLS and CDR2 is YYNGEE in the germline V gene. The CDR3 DNA is TGTGCCAGCAGCGTAGGGGATAGCGAATTCTACGAGCAGTACTTC. It codes for CASSVGDSEFYEQYF.

This clonotype was seen a few times. The genes are TRBV12-3 or TRBV12-4 and TRBJ1-1, with D maybe TRBD1 (5 bases). Deletions cut 4 bases from V and 3 bases from J, with 12 bases between. The CDR3 loop spans 14 amino acids. In DNA form, the CDR3 reads TGTGCCAGCAGTTATCGGGGGAGGTACACTGAAGCTTTCTTT. It codes for CASSYRGRYTEAFF.

The CDR3 coding sequence is TGCGCCAGCAGCTGGACAGCAAATTCACCCCTCCACTTT. Residues: CASSWTANSPLHF. The genes are TRBV5-1 and TRBJ1-6; TRBD1 is a possible D gene (6 bases). With 3 bases removed from V and 7 bases from J, the gap between germline ends came to 8 bases. Germline values: CDR1 SGHRS, CDR2 YFSETQ. This CDR3 is built from 13 residues.

A single count supports this clonotype. J is TRBJ2-1 and V is TRBV21-1; TRBD2, the table's D call, lacks a check against the DNA. Judging by the DNA end, TRBJ2-7 fits better; the J call may be wrong. TRBV21-1 corresponds to a pseudogene. The length of the CDR3 is 19 residues. The chain's CDR3 is CASILLKTIAGGPRNEQYF. The CDR3 coding sequence is TGTGCCAGCATCCTTCTCAAAACCATAGCGGGAGGGCCACGGAATGAGCAGTACTTC.

The J gene is TRBJ2-1, the V gene TRBV4-1; maybe TRBD2 (5 bases). Germline values: CDR1 MGHRA, CDR2 YSYEKL. The CDR3 loop spans 13 amino acids. Trimming took 1 base from V and 5 from J, leaving 6 bases between them. CDR3 DNA: TGCGCCAGCAGCCAAGCGGAGGACAATGAGCAGTTCTTC. Its translation: CASSQAEDNEQFF.

J is TRBJ2-3 and V is TRBV9, with D perhaps matching TRBD1 or TRBD2 (5 bases each). CDR1 and CDR2 from the germline V gene are SGDLS and YYNGEE. The CDR3 has 16 amino acids. V was trimmed by 0 bases and J by 3 bases, leaving 14 bases between them. The CDR3 DNA sequence: TGTGCCAGCAGCGTAGGGGGCCAGGGAGAAACAGATACGCAGTATTTT. Translating gives CASSVGGQGETDTQYF.

This clonotype was detected a few times. The gene calls are TRBV12-3 or TRBV12-4 and TRBJ1-2; D ambiguous. This CDR3 spans 13 amino acids. Trimming removed 6 bases from V and 4 bases from J, with 12 bases in between. In nucleotides, the CDR3 is TGTGCCAGCAGGCCCCTGACGTCCTATGGCTACACCTTC. Translating gives CASRPLTSYGYTF.

In nucleotides, the CDR3 is TGTGCCAGCGTGGAGGGGTCCTACAATGAGCAGTTCTTC. It is translated as CASVEGSYNEQFF. V is TRBV2 and J is TRBJ2-1, with D possibly TRBD2 on 6 matching bases. V lost 8 bases and J 1 base, leaving 9 bases between the germline ends. Germline lookup yields CDR1 SNHLY and CDR2 FYNNEI. The CDR3 has 13 residues.

To note about this clonotype: One junction end does not reproduce the germline sequence, and a read error may be involved. V is TRBV10-3 and J is TRBJ1-5, with D possibly TRBD1 on 6 matching bases. CDR3 length: 13 amino acids. Germline lookup yields CDR1 ENHRY and CDR2 SYGVKD. CDR3 DNA: TGTGCCATCGGAGGGGGGAGCAGTCAGCCCCAGCATTTT. Its translation is CAIGGGSSQPQHF.

The gene calls are TRBV28 and TRBJ2-1; a weak D match, TRBD2 (5 bases). Germline CDR1 and CDR2: MDHEN and SYDVKM. The CDR3 sequence is 11 residues long. With 10 bases removed from V and 7 bases from J, the gap between germline ends came to 11 bases. Here the CDR3 reads CATQLENEQFF. CDR3 coding DNA: TGTGCCACACAACTAGAAAATGAGCAGTTCTTC. The variable domain in full, with the rest retrieved from reference TRBV28 and TRBJ2-1, is DVKVTQSSRYLVKRTGEKVFLECVQDMDHENMFWYRQDPGLGLRLIYFSYDVKMKEKGDIPEGYSVSREKKERFSLILESASTNQTSMYLCATQLENEQFFGPGTRLTVL.

This clonotype appeared once. The chain carries TRBV25-1 and TRBJ1-1, with 8 bases fitting TRBD1. The CDR3 has 15 residues. V shed 0 bases, J shed 1 base, and the junction held 1 base outside the gene matches. Germline CDR1 reads MGHDK; CDR2 reads SYGVNS. The CDR3 is CASSEYGTGNTEAFF. The DNA for the CDR3 is TGTGCCAGCAGTGAATATGGGACAGGGAACACTGAAGCTTTCTTT.

The gene calls are TRBV9 and TRBJ1-2; D is uncertain. Trimming cost V 0 bases and J 6 bases, with 12 bases left between them. CDR3 length: 14 residues. Germline CDR1 and CDR2: SGDLS and YYNGEE. For the CDR3, the DNA is TGTGCCAGCAGCGTAGGCCTGGAGAGGGATGGCTACACCTTC. This translates into CASSVGLERDGYTF.

This chain connects TRBV9 to TRBJ2-7; the match to TRBD2 covers 9 bases. This CDR3 region has 15 residues. Trimming took 1 base from V and 3 from J; bases not matched to a gene: 5. Germline CDR1 SGDLS, CDR2 YYNGEE. This CDR3 reads CASSVRLAGYYEQYF. The CDR3 DNA sequence: TGTGCCAGCAGCGTAAGGCTAGCGGGGTACTACGAGCAGTACTTC.

On this clonotype: Relative to the germline gene, one junction end is altered; a read error may explain this. The CDR3 bases are TGTGCCAGCAGTTTGATCAGCGGGAGGGCCTACGAACAGTACTTC. Its translation is CASSLISGRAYEQYF. The V gene is TRBV12-3 or TRBV12-4, the J gene TRBJ2-7; the match to TRBD2 covers 10 bases. The CDR3 covers 15 residues.

This clonotype was observed a few times. The chain joins TRBV7-9 to TRBJ2-5, with D uncertain. The CDR3 totals 15 residues. Between the trimmed V and J ends, which lost 1 base and 1 base, there was a span of 10 bases. CDR1 is SEHNR and CDR2 is FQNEAQ in the germline V gene (reference sequence). The chain's CDR3 is CASSLVQTTQETQYF. Here the CDR3 DNA reads TGTGCCAGCAGCTTAGTTCAGACAACCCAAGAGACCCAGTACTTC.

The chain recombines TRBV6-1 with TRBJ2-3; D not certain. The V and J ends lost 9 bases and 7 bases respectively, with 17 bases between them. The length of the CDR3 is 13 residues. The V gene's germline CDR1 is MNHNS and CDR2 SASEGT. Written as DNA, the CDR3 is TGTGCCAGTATGGTTGTCGAGAATTATACGCAGTATTTT. Protein product: CASMVVENYTQYF.

This clonotype was detected only once. The chain carries TRBV28 and TRBJ2-5; no definite D call. The assigned J gene may be wrong: the sequence end matches TRBJ2-7 better. The CDR3 length is 15 residues. Germline-derived CDR1 and CDR2 are MDHEN and SYDVKM. The CDR3: CASSWARNNTYEQYF. In nucleotides, the CDR3 is TGTGCCAGCAGTTGGGCCAGGAACAATACCTACGAGCAGTACTTC.

There are a few counts of this clonotype. The genes are TRBV5-1 and TRBJ2-5; tentative D call: TRBD2 (5 bases). Per the germline V gene, CDR1 is SGHRS and CDR2 is YFSETQ. Between the trimmed V and J ends, which lost 0 bases and 2 bases, there was a span of 14 bases. The CDR3 runs 16 residues. Written as DNA, the CDR3 is TGCGCCAGCAGCTTGGCGCAGCAGAGGGATCAAGAGACCCAGTACTTC. This sequence encodes CASSLAQQRDQETQYF.

The rearrangement links TRBV6-2 or TRBV6-3 to TRBJ2-1; D is unresolved. With the DNA end fitting TRBJ2-7 better, the J assignment may be wrong. Germline V gene lookup returns CDR1 MNHEY and CDR2 SVGEGT. CDR3 length: 16 amino acids. The CDR3 is CASTSTGRSSYNEQYF. CDR3 coding DNA: TGTGCCAGCACATCAACGGGCAGGAGCTCCTACAATGAGCAGTACTTC.

This clonotype occurred a few times. The chain couples TRBV6-6 to TRBJ2-4; D perhaps matches TRBD2 (6 bases). Germline CDR1 reads MNHNY; CDR2 reads SVGAGI (reference sequence). This CDR3 region has 19 residues. V was shortened by 5 bases and J by 0 bases, with 23 bases between the two germline ends. The CDR3 reads CASSLTRYGGTLAKNIQYF. The DNA of the CDR3 is TGTGCCAGCAGTCTGACTCGCTACGGAGGGACTCTAGCCAAAAACATTCAGTACTTC.